Listed here are 32 T cell receptor beta chains from one sample, sequenced in a study of blood T cell repertoires in COVID-19. TCRdb's table, derived via immunoSEQ multiplex PCR, lists solely in-frame clones and lacks some. The table includes about 370,000 clones, roughly nine tenths detected once. Material: PBMCs or T cells enriched from blood (not recorded which). These receptors came from a middle-aged woman who had been exposed to COVID-19.

CDR3 DNA sequence: TGTGCCAGCAGCCCCGCTAGGGGGGGGGTGAAGACAGATACGCAGTATTTT. This sequence encodes CASSPARGGVKTDTQYF. V gene TRBV7-3 combines with J gene TRBJ2-3, with a tentative D call TRBD2 (7 bases). V dropped 5 bases and J dropped 3 bases, with 21 bases sitting between them. Germline assignment: CDR1 SGHTA and CDR2 FQGTGA. The CDR3 has 17 residues.

V and J are TRBV4-2 and TRBJ2-7; D possibly corresponds to TRBD2 (6 bases). CDR1 LGHNA and CDR2 YNFKEQ come from the germline V gene. The CDR3 consists of 15 residues. V was clipped by 0 bases and J by 0 bases, with 9 bases between them. The chain's CDR3 is CASSQEQAGSYEQYF. The CDR3 DNA reads as TGTGCCAGCAGCCAAGAACAAGCGGGCTCCTACGAGCAGTACTTC.

As for this clone: Additional DNA sequences in this sample encode the identical CDR3. The chain uses TRBV9 and TRBJ1-1; D unresolved. Germline CDR1 and CDR2: SGDLS and YYNGEE. V was cut by 0 bases and J by 2 bases, with 5 bases left in between. The CDR3 has 13 residues. CDR3 sequence: CASSVASNTEAFF. In DNA, the CDR3 is TGTGCCAGCAGCGTAGCCTCTAACACTGAAGCTTTCTTT.

Written as DNA, the CDR3 is TGTGCCAGCAGCTTTGGGACAGGGGGCGGCACTGAAGCTTTCTTT. Translated: CASSFGTGGGTEAFF. V is TRBV5-6 and J is TRBJ1-1, with TRBD1 identical over 12 bases. The CDR3 runs to 15 residues. Trimming at V came to 2 bases and at J to 4 bases, leaving 3 bases not matched to a gene. Germline V lookup: CDR1 SGHDT, CDR2 YYEEEE. Full variable domain (remainder filled in from reference TRBV5-6 and TRBJ1-1): DAGVTQSPTHLIKTRGQQVTLRCSPKSGHDTVSWYQQALGQGPQFIFQYYEEEERQRGNFPDRFSGHQFPNYSSELNVNALLLGDSALYLCASSFGTGGGTEAFFGQGTRLTVV.

Note on this clone: Other DNA sequences in the same sample also yield this CDR3. The chain employs TRBV5-1 and TRBJ2-5, with 12 bases that match TRBD2. The CDR3 is 15 residues long. The germline gives CDR1 SGHRS, CDR2 YFSETQ. V dropped 3 bases and J dropped 2; count of bases not matched to a gene: 2. The CDR3 DNA follows: TGCGCCAGCAGCTACGGACTAGCGGGGCAAGAGACCCAGTACTTC. Translation gives CASSYGLAGQETQYF.

V and J are TRBV6-2 or TRBV6-3 and TRBJ1-1; tentative D call: TRBD1 (5 bases). Between the trimmed V and J ends, which lost 4 bases and 8 bases, there was a span of 11 bases. Germline V gene lookup returns CDR1 MNHEY and CDR2 SVGEGT. CDR3 length: 12 amino acids. The CDR3 DNA follows: TGTGCCAGCAGTTTGCGGACAACCGAAGCTTTCTTT. This sequence encodes CASSLRTTEAFF.

This rearrangement joins TRBV19 to TRBJ1-1; the match to TRBD1 covers 12 bases. Losses at the gene ends were 8 bases for V and 1 base for J; bases not matched to a gene: 2. The V gene's germline CDR1 is LNHDA and CDR2 SQIVND (reference sequence). CDR3 length equals 14 residues. CDR3 bases: TGTGCCAGTTGGGACAGGGGGCCGAACACTGAAGCTTTCTTT. Its translation is CASWDRGPNTEAFF.

The chain joins TRBV6-5 to TRBJ1-5; 8 positions agree with TRBD1. The CDR3 is 15 residues long. The V gene end was trimmed by 2 bases and the J gene end by 7 bases; junction bases not matched to a gene: 7. Germline V gives CDR1 MNHEY, CDR2 SVGAGI. This chain's CDR3 is CASSYGQGPGQPQHF. The CDR3 DNA reads as TGTGCCAGCAGTTACGGACAGGGACCGGGGCAGCCCCAGCATTTT.

This rearrangement joins TRBV5-5 to TRBJ1-2; unclear D gene. The V end was cut by 5 bases, the J end by 1 base, with 30 bases between. This CDR3 comprises 20 residues. Germline CDR1 reads SGHKS; CDR2 reads YYEKEE (reference sequence). Here the CDR3 reads CASSPKMSFVESAINYGYTF. The CDR3 bases are TGTGCCAGCAGTCCTAAAATGTCGTTCGTCGAGAGTGCTATTAACTATGGCTACACCTTC.

The chain is built from TRBV7-9 and TRBJ1-2; the match to TRBD1 covers 7 bases. The CDR3 has 16 amino acids. Germline CDR1 reads SEHNR; CDR2 reads FQNEAQ (reference sequence). J lost 0 bases, V lost 3 bases, and 7 bases had no gene match. CDR3 bases: TGTGCCAGCAGCTTTATAACAGGGGAATCTAACTATGGCTACACCTTC. This translates into CASSFITGESNYGYTF. The full variable domain, rest sourced from reference TRBV7-9 and TRBJ1-2, is DTGVSQNPRHKITKRGQNVTFRCDPISEHNRLYWYRQTLGQGPEFLTYFQNEAQLEKSRLLSDRFSAERPKGSFSTLEIQRTEQGDSAMYLCASSFITGESNYGYTFGSGTRLTVV.

The chain employs TRBV5-1 and TRBJ1-6, with 9 bases aligning to TRBD1. The CDR3 length is 17 residues. The junction had 8 bases not matched to a gene; V was cut back by 0 bases and J by 7 bases. Germline loops: CDR1 SGHRS, CDR2 YFSETQ. Here the CDR3 DNA reads TGCGCCAGCAGCTTGGCATCGCGGGACAGGGCCAATTCACCCCTCCACTTT. Translation gives CASSLASRDRANSPLHF.

The CDR3 DNA sequence: TGTGCCAGCAGCGCTTCGGCGGGGGGCTACGAGCAGTACTTC. Its protein is CASSASAGGYEQYF. This chain uses TRBV5-4 with TRBJ2-7, with 8 bases matching TRBD2. The V gene end was trimmed by 4 bases and the J gene end by 3 bases; junction bases not matched to a gene: 6. CDR3 size: 14 residues. CDR1 is SGHNT, CDR2 YYREEE, per germline (reference sequence).

The chain employs TRBV21-1 and TRBJ1-2; the D segment call TRBD1 is taken from the table without a DNA check. TRBV21-1 is annotated as a pseudogene. This CDR3 contains 13 residues. CDR3 sequence reads: CASCATGVYGYTF. The CDR3 DNA sequence: TGTGCCAGTTGTGCCACAGGGGTTTATGGCTACACCTTC.

The chain recombines TRBV5-6 with TRBJ2-1; D is unclear. Germline V CDR1 and CDR2: SGHDT, YYEEEE. This CDR3 region has 14 residues. The ends were cut back, 4 bases at V and 0 bases at J, with 8 bases in the middle. The DNA of the CDR3 is TGTGCCAGCAGCCTAACGCTCTCCTACAATGAGCAGTTCTTC. Translated: CASSLTLSYNEQFF.

This chain joins TRBV10-1 and TRBJ1-1; D is possibly TRBD1 (6 bases). The CDR3 is 15 amino acids. CDR1 is WNHNN, CDR2 SYGVQD, per germline (reference sequence). The germline V and J ends were trimmed by 3 bases and 9 bases, with 20 bases remaining between them. The CDR3 protein is CASSDYTGPALKAFF. The DNA of the CDR3 is TGCGCCAGCAGTGACTACACAGGGCCCGCACTGAAAGCTTTCTTT.

The chain employs TRBV2 and TRBJ1-2, with TRBD1 matching 9 bases. This CDR3 is 13 amino acids long. Germline values: CDR1 SNHLY, CDR2 FYNNEI. J gave up 8 bases and V 10 bases, and 11 bases lay outside the gene matches. The CDR3 region has the DNA TGTGCCACCCTCCGGGACAGGGCTTTGGGCTACACCTTC. Translation gives CATLRDRALGYTF.

This chain uses TRBV23-1 with TRBJ1-5, with no clear D. TRBV23-1 falls under the ORF class, with uncertain function. V lost 2 bases and J lost 0, with 11 bases in between. The CDR3 is made up of 16 amino acids. CDR3 sequence: CASSQPPLYSNQPQHF. CDR3 in DNA: TGCGCCAGCAGTCAACCCCCCCTTTATAGCAATCAGCCCCAGCATTTT.

The chain carries TRBV29-1 and TRBJ1-1; TRBD1 matches 10 bases. Germline V gene lookup returns CDR1 SQVTM and CDR2 ANQGSEA. This CDR3 is 13 amino acids long. V dropped 6 bases and J dropped 5; count of bases not matched to a gene: 6. The DNA for the CDR3 is TGCAGCGTGGTGACAGGGGGCTTTACTGAAGCTTTCTTT. It translates to CSVVTGGFTEAFF.

This sequence joins TRBV2 and TRBJ1-1; D gene uncertain. This CDR3 spans 13 amino acids. V lost 7 bases and J 5 bases, leaving 14 bases between the germline ends. Germline values: CDR1 SNHLY, CDR2 FYNNEI. Here the CDR3 DNA reads TGTGCCAGCACGGAGGAGAGAGGGACTGAAGCTTTCTTT. Its translation is CASTEERGTEAFF.

The chain has TRBV15 and TRBJ2-5; D may be TRBD1 (6 bases). V lost 3 bases and J 1 base, leaving 12 bases between the germline ends. The CDR3 has 15 residues. In germline, CDR1 is LNHNV, CDR2 YYDKDF (reference sequence). The CDR3 here is CATSRDPGAQETQYF. CDR3 DNA sequence: TGTGCCACCAGCAGGGACCCAGGGGCCCAAGAGACCCAGTACTTC.

V gene TRBV6-5 combines with J gene TRBJ1-5; D might be TRBD1 (5 bases). V gave up 5 bases and J gave up 15 bases, with 23 bases separating them. CDR1 is MNHEY, CDR2 SVGAGI, per germline. The CDR3 spans 14 residues. Here the CDR3 DNA reads TGTGCCAGCAGTCCACAGAGACAGCTCCCCTGGTGGCATTTT. Encoded protein: CASSPQRQLPWWHF.

This clone was observed once. The chain is built from TRBV19 and TRBJ1-3; D unclear. Looked up from germline, CDR1 is LNHDA and CDR2 is SQIVND (reference sequence). The CDR3 totals 14 residues. Trimming stripped 7 bases from V and 1 base from J, with 11 bases between. The CDR3 DNA is TGTGCCAGTAACCCCGGAGGGTCTGGAAACACCATATATTTT. Its protein product is CASNPGGSGNTIYF. Filled out from reference TRBV19 and TRBJ1-3, the complete variable domain reads DGGITQSPKYLFRKEGQNVTLSCEQNLNHDAMYWYRQDPGQGLRLIYYSQIVNDFQKGDIAEGYSVSREKKESFPLTVTSAQKNPTAFYLCASNPGGSGNTIYFGEGSWLTVV.

The chain links TRBV19 to TRBJ1-2; TRBD1 might be the D (6 bases). The CDR3 runs to 14 residues. CDR1 LNHDA and CDR2 SQIVND come from the germline V gene (reference sequence). V was pared by 3 bases and J by 5 bases, with 13 bases between. CDR3 bases: TGTGCCAGTAGTATCTCCCAGGGGCAGTATGGCTACACCTTC. This gives the protein CASSISQGQYGYTF.

The chain is built from TRBV19 and TRBJ2-1; the D is unclear. V was cut by 2 bases and J by 11 bases, with 10 bases left in between. The CDR3 is made up of 12 amino acids. CDR1 LNHDA and CDR2 SQIVND come from the germline V gene (reference sequence). CDR3 in DNA: TGTGCCAGTAGTATACGTGAGACAAAGCAGTTCTTC. Its translation is CASSIRETKQFF.

This chain uses TRBV5-1 with TRBJ2-2, with 10 bases fitting TRBD2. The germline V gene has CDR1 SGHRS and CDR2 YFSETQ. Losses at the gene ends were 3 bases for V and 0 bases for J; bases not matched to a gene: 5. The CDR3 consists of 17 residues. CDR3 bases: TGCGCCAGCAGCTGGACTAGCGGATCCCCGAACACCGGGGAGCTGTTTTTT. It is translated as CASSWTSGSPNTGELFF.

This chain links TRBV15 with TRBJ2-3; TRBD1 is a possible D gene (6 bases). The CDR3 has 15 amino acids. Trimming pared 3 bases from V and 0 bases from J, leaving 10 bases between. The germline gives CDR1 LNHNV, CDR2 YYDKDF (reference sequence). This CDR3 reads CATSSSGASTDTQYF. In DNA, the CDR3 is TGTGCCACCAGCAGTTCAGGGGCTAGCACAGATACGCAGTATTTT.

This clone was detected once. This sequence joins TRBV27 and TRBJ1-2; TRBD1 matches 9 bases. CDR3 size: 15 residues. Trimming removed 2 bases from V and 6 bases from J; junction bases left unmatched: 7. CDR1 is MNHEY and CDR2 is SMNVEV in the germline V gene (reference sequence). CDR3 in amino acids: CASSLRTGTGNGYTF. In DNA, the CDR3 is TGTGCCAGCAGTTTAAGGACGGGGACAGGGAATGGCTACACCTTC.

The J gene is TRBJ1-1, the V gene TRBV18; 9 nucleotides match TRBD1. The CDR3 is made up of 15 amino acids. With V trimmed by 5 bases and J by 0 bases, 4 bases remained unmatched. Germline V gene data show CDR1 as KGHSH and CDR2 as LQKENI. This CDR3 reads CASSSTGGMNTEAFF. CDR3 coding DNA: TGTGCCAGCTCATCAACAGGGGGCATGAACACTGAAGCTTTCTTT.

V usage is TRBV6-1 and J usage is TRBJ1-5; D is ambiguous. CDR3 length: 15 amino acids. Germline V gene data show CDR1 as MNHNS and CDR2 as SASEGT. Trimming took 0 bases from V and 5 from J, leaving 11 bases between them. This chain's CDR3 is CASSEAVDWYQPQHF. In nucleotides, the CDR3 is TGTGCCAGCAGTGAAGCGGTTGACTGGTATCAGCCCCAGCATTTT.

CDR3 nucleotides: TGTGCTAGTGGCCCCAGGGAAGCCACTGAAGCTTTCTTT. Its protein is CASGPREATEAFF. The V call is TRBV12-5, the J call TRBJ1-1, with D maybe TRBD1 (5 bases). Between the trimmed V and J ends, which lost 6 bases and 4 bases, there was a span of 12 bases. The length of the CDR3 is 13 residues. CDR1 is LGHNT and CDR2 is FRNRAP in the germline V gene.

V is TRBV30 and J is TRBJ1-4; the D gene is possibly TRBD1 (5 bases). The ends were cut back, 4 bases at V and 7 bases at J, with 16 bases in the middle. The CDR3 consists of 14 residues. Germline loops: CDR1 GTSNPN, CDR2 SVGIG (reference sequence). Written as DNA, the CDR3 is TGTGCCTGGAATCCAGGGAATTCAGGTGAAAAACTGTTTTTT. This encodes CAWNPGNSGEKLFF. Full variable domain (remainder filled in from reference TRBV30 and TRBJ1-4): SQTIHQWPATLVQPVGSPLSLECTVEGTSNPNLYWYRQAAGRGLQLLFYSVGIGQISSEVPQNLSASRPQDRQFILSSKKLLLSDSGFYLCAWNPGNSGEKLFFGSGTQLSVL.

This chain links TRBV5-1 with TRBJ2-5, with D uncertain. The V and J ends lost 0 bases and 5 bases respectively, with 11 bases between them. The CDR3 contains 14 residues. Germline V gene sequence: CDR1 SGHRS, CDR2 YFSETQ. DNA for the CDR3: TGCGCCAGCAGCTTGGGCACGGGTTCGGAGACCCAGTACTTC. This sequence encodes CASSLGTGSETQYF.